This T cell receptor (beta chain) originates from a study of blood T cell repertoires in COVID-19. Study background: The United States, Italy and Spain supplied acute and convalescent COVID-19 samples. PBMCs, B-cell-depleted T cells, or T cells were the source of the cDNA or gDNA that made up the material.

Original handling: Amplification of reference gene primers was used by the study to estimate nucleated cell counts. This table comes from immunoSEQ multiplex PCR, and its TCRdb copy is limited to in-frame clones, with some not included. V, J and clone size are taken as reported in that table, and D and trimming were inferred from the DNA itself. The sample includes 150,000 to 200,000 clones, around 87% of them seen just once. This receptor was taken from a man aged 35 to 55 with active or convalescent COVID-19. The sequencing sample was made of peripheral blood.

The CDR3 nucleotides are TGTGCCAGCAGTACCTTGACAGGGGGTTTAACAGATACGCAGTATTTT. It encodes CASSTLTGGLTDTQYF. J is TRBJ2-3 and V is TRBV28; 9 bases fit TRBD1. The CDR3 loop spans 16 amino acids. After removal of 5 bases from V and 3 bases from J, the junction contained 9 bases not matched to a gene. Germline assignment: CDR1 MDHEN and CDR2 SYDVKM.